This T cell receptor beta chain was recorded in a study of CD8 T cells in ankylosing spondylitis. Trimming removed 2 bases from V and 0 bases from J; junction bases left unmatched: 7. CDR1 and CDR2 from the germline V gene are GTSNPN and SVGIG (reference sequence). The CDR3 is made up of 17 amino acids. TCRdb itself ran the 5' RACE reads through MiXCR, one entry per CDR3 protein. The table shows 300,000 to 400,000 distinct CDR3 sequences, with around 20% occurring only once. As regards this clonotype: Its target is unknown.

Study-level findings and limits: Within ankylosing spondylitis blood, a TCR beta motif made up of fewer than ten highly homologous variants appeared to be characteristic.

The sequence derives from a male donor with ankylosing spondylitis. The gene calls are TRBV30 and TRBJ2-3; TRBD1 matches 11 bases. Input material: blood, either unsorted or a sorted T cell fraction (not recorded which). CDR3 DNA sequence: TGTGCCTGGAGTTTGGGACAGGGGGAAACTAGCACAGATACGCAGTATTTT. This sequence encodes CAWSLGQGETSTDTQYF.